Described below is a single T cell receptor beta chain sequence and its context. Time point: sample taken at primary tumor resection. The authors sequenced whole RNA from tumor, nontumor lung or frozen PBMC without sorting. Samples came from some 71 TRACERx patients with untreated early-stage lung cancer. These data come from a study of spatial heterogeneity in lung cancer. TCRdb reanalysed the 5' RACE reads using MiXCR and keeps one entry per CDR3 protein. The repertoire holds just under 95,000 distinct CDR3 sequences, with about an eighth as singletons. The sample in question was PBMCs, obtained at surgery. The receptor's source is a male donor with early-stage non-small cell lung cancer.

The CDR3 coding sequence is TGTGCCAGCAGTTTACAAGCAGGGGGCTTAGGCACTGAAGCTTTCTTT. Translated: CASSLQAGGLGTEAFF. The V and J genes are TRBV12-3 or TRBV12-4 and TRBJ1-1, with 8 bases fitting TRBD1. The CDR3 loop spans 16 amino acids. J was trimmed by 4 bases and V by 2 bases; bases with no gene match: 9.